The rows below give T cell receptor beta chains drawn from one sample of a study of identical twins. TCRdb fed the 5' RACE reads into MiXCR, producing one record per CDR3 protein. The table shows about 530,000 distinct CDR3 sequences, with around 22% occurring only once. This sample also belongs to another study, concerning yellow fever vaccine responses in identical twins.

The sequencing input was CD4+ T cells sorted from blood. The receptor set was obtained from a woman younger than 35 in good health. The CDR3 runs from the conserved cysteine through the conserved F or W.

j_call v_call cdr3_aa
TRBJ1-2 TRBV18 CASSPDGYTF
TRBJ2-3 TRBV7-2 CASSPDSQRDTQYF
TRBJ1-6 TRBV12-3/TRBV12-4 CASSFQGQNSPLHF
TRBJ2-7 TRBV5-1 CASSSRASGQGYVNEQYF
TRBJ2-6 TRBV20-1 CCARVTSGVAGANVLTF
TRBJ2-3 TRBV28 CASSFLAGGPSADTQYF
TRBJ2-2 TRBV6-5 CASSYWPGELFF
TRBJ1-2 TRBV19 CASSIYRGDYGYTF
TRBJ2-3 TRBV20-1 CSARAPGRTSTDTQYF
TRBJ1-1 TRBV20-1 CSATRLRNAEAFF
TRBJ2-3 TRBV3-1 CASSRQGSTDTQYF
TRBJ1-1 TRBV11-1 CASSRIPNRQGWMNTEAFF
TRBJ1-5 TRBV19 CASRYTRNQPQHF
TRBJ1-1 TRBV5-1 CASRRRGGTEAFF
TRBJ2-3 TRBV7-3 CASSPLAGALYDTDTQYF
TRBJ1-4 TRBV12-3/TRBV12-4 CASSSAGTTNEKLFF
TRBJ1-1 TRBV5-1 CASSLDGPTEAFF
TRBJ2-3 TRBV10-3 CAIRPAWAGLTDTQYF
TRBJ2-6 TRBV29-1 CSVRAGSSGANVLTF
TRBJ1-6 TRBV28 CASSLGGSGSPLHF
TRBJ1-2 TRBV3-1 CASSQAPGRGYGYTF
TRBJ2-7 TRBV3-1 CASSQNLRYEQYF
TRBJ2-7 TRBV3-1 CASRPTSGRQTYEQYF
TRBJ1-1 TRBV12-3/TRBV12-4 CASSRPSRTFF
TRBJ2-1 TRBV28 CASSASGRSYNEQFF
TRBJ2-2 TRBV5-1 CASGSGLAVDGELFF
TRBJ1-2 TRBV10-3 CAISESDRGVYGYTF
TRBJ2-5 TRBV27 CASSFSTFTRKETQYF